This T cell receptor beta chain was profiled in a study of patients and donors after allogeneic stem cell transplantation. Trimming stripped 4 bases from V and 7 bases from J, with 4 bases between. The CDR3 extends over 11 amino acids. In germline, CDR1 is MNHEY, CDR2 SMNVEV (reference sequence). Each CDR3 protein gets one entry after TCRdb re-called the RT-PCR reads with MiXCR. The repertoire holds about a million distinct CDR3 sequences, with 15% to 20% as singletons. Material for sequencing was blood, either unsorted or a sorted T cell fraction (not recorded which). The clonotype comes from a human donor who was either an allogeneic HSCT recipient or a stem cell or donor lymphocyte infusion donor (not recorded which). It is not recorded whose cells these are; they may come from a transplant donor. The J gene is TRBJ2-2, the V gene TRBV27; D gene unclear. The CDR3 region is CASSSFGELFF. As DNA, the CDR3 is TGTGCCAGCAGTTCCTTCGGGGAGCTGTTTTTT.